The clone carrying this TCR beta chain came up once. The antigen is unknown. TCR beta VDJ and CDR3 profiling used genomic DNA as template. MiXCR was run by TCRdb on the reads, yielding one entry per CDR3 protein. This table has around 130,000 distinct CDR3 sequences, about 50% appearing once. This sample stems from a study of CD8+CD57+ T cells in acquired aplastic anemia. Study details: Sorted CD4+ and CD8+ cell DNA averaged around 3 ug.

V dropped 4 bases and J dropped 2 bases, with 18 bases sitting between them. The CDR3 is made up of 16 amino acids. Study-wide findings and caveats: About 30 CD8+ CDR3 sequences occurred in both the patients and the controls. Between the patient and control groups, CD8+ Simpson's diversity did not differ significantly.

The authors sequenced patients whose flow cytometry had shown CD8+CD57+ cell expansion. A severe acquired aplastic anemia diagnosis applied to all patients. This receptor was identified in a human donor with aplastic anemia. The chain uses TRBV12-3 or TRBV12-4 and TRBJ2-7, with D tentatively TRBD2 (5 bases). Sequencing was done on a sample of sorted CD4+, CD8+, or CD8+CD57+ T cells (not recorded which) from PBMCs. DNA of the CDR3: TGTGCCAGCAGTTACGGGTCTGGACGGGGAACCTACGAGCAGTACTTC. Amino acids: CASSYGSGRGTYEQYF.